One T cell receptor (beta chain) is described in this entry. Its antigen is undetermined. The data stem from a study of shared clonotypes between healthy human individuals. CDR1 is MNHNS and CDR2 is SASEGT in the germline V gene. Trimming shortened V by 4 bases and J by 6 bases, and 16 bases separated the two germline ends. The CDR3 is 15 residues long. Study conclusions and caveats: Non-shared clonotypes displayed generation probabilities falling below those of clonotypes present in all four donors.

The authors ran the assay at deep level. Clones were sequenced by immunoSEQ multiplex PCR, and TCRdb holds only the in-frame ones, with some missing. The data show roughly 2 million clones, 95% seen once. Sequencing used naive CD4+ T cells sorted from blood. Noted subset: CD45RA+ positively selected. The receptor's source is a man aged 18-30 years in good health. This chain uses TRBV6-1 with TRBJ2-1; D is ambiguous. The CDR3 nucleotides read TGTGCCAGCAGTGCATCACTAATAATAGGCAATGAGCAGTTCTTC. This translates into CASSASLIIGNEQFF.